Below, 29 T cell receptor beta chains from the same sample are listed, as sequenced in a study of blood T cells in healthy people across ages (dated by TCRdb to about 2015). The library was prepared using 5' RACE. The listed sequencing device is Illumina HiSeq 2500. The second PCR ran for about 7 to 11 cycles and used a J-beta primer mix along with a sample-barcoded 5' primer. TCRdb handled the public reads itself, with Q25 trimming in fastp and clone calling in MiXCR, and kept productive beta chains. Each entry is one CDR3 protein sequence, shown with its most common DNA and genes. The table for this sample lists around 870,000 distinct CDR3 sequences; around 28% of them were counted only once. Jointly, the top ten make up 15% to 20% of the sample. The sequenced sample consisted of blood. The receptors originated from a woman aged 80 or older in good health.

The V call is TRBV20-1, the J call TRBJ2-3; TRBD2 matches 14 bases. This CDR3 region has 16 residues. With 4 bases clipped from V and 3 bases from J, the junction kept 6 bases outside the gene matches. From germline, CDR1 is DFQATT and CDR2 SNEGSKA (reference sequence). The CDR3 protein is CSAIHGTSGGTDTQYF. DNA of the CDR3: TGCAGTGCTATCCACGGGACTAGCGGGGGTACAGATACGCAGTATTTT.

Turning to this clonotype: This clone may be a read error of a much larger clone one base away. The rearrangement links TRBV7-2 to TRBJ2-7; TRBD1 matches at 7 bases. Germline CDR1 is SGHTA and CDR2 is FQGNSA. The CDR3 loop spans 15 amino acids. The CDR3 sequence: CAGSPGTVNSYEQYF. CDR3 DNA sequence: TGTGCCGGCAGCCCCGGGACAGTCAACTCCTACGAGCAGTACTTC.

This clonotype appeared many times. This chain links TRBV7-2 with TRBJ2-1, with TRBD2 matching 11 bases. V lost 5 bases and J lost 3; bases outside the gene matches: 3. Germline CDR1 SGHTA, CDR2 FQGNSA. This CDR3 has 15 amino acids. CDR3 bases: TGTGCCAGCAGCATTAGCGGGGGGGTCTACAATGAGCAGTTCTTC. This sequence encodes CASSISGGVYNEQFF.

This clonotype has a count of ten or more. The J gene is TRBJ2-7, the V gene TRBV10-3, with a weak D call TRBD2 (5 bases). This CDR3 has 14 residues. Trimming left V 4 bases short and J 0 bases short, with 10 bases between. In germline, CDR1 is ENHRY, CDR2 SYGVKD. The chain's CDR3 is CAISGGADSYEQYF. The CDR3 coding sequence is TGTGCCATCAGTGGGGGAGCAGACTCCTACGAGCAGTACTTC.

With respect to this clonotype: This may be a read error: a much more frequent sequence differs by one nucleotide. The chain carries TRBV7-2 and TRBJ1-1; D remains unclear. Germline V gene sequence: CDR1 SGHTA, CDR2 FQGNSA. The CDR3 covers 13 residues. The CDR3 nucleotides are TGTGCCCGCAGCCCGCAACCGGACACTGAAGCTTTCTTT. It specifies CARSPQPDTEAFF.

Only a few counts were recorded for this clonotype. This chain connects TRBV18 to TRBJ2-3; 7 nucleotides align to TRBD2. After removal of 2 bases from V and 3 bases from J, the junction contained 8 bases not matched to a gene. CDR1 is KGHSH and CDR2 is LQKENI in the germline V gene. This CDR3 has 16 residues. CDR3 coding DNA: TGTGCCAGCTCACCAAGGGCTAGCGGTTCGACAGATACGCAGTATTTT. It is translated as CASSPRASGSTDTQYF.

Note on this clonotype: Being one base from a much bigger clone, this may be a read error. V and J are TRBV5-6 and TRBJ1-2, with 9 bases aligning to TRBD1. This CDR3 has 16 amino acids. Germline CDR1 is SGHDT and CDR2 is YYEEEE. The chain's CDR3 is CASSIYRDRERGGHTF. The DNA of the CDR3 is TGTGCCAGCAGCATATACCGGGACAGGGAAAGAGGTGGCCACACCTTC. Based on the CDR3 plus reference TRBV5-6 and TRBJ1-2, the full variable domain is DAGVTQSPTHLIKTRGQQVTLRCSPKSGHDTVSWYQQALGQGPQFIFQYYEEEERQRGNFPDRFSGHQFPNYSSELNVNALLLGDSALYLCASSIYRDRERGGHTFGSGTRLTVV.

The chain couples TRBV6-5 to TRBJ2-1; D gene uncertain. V lost 8 bases and J lost 0, with 11 bases in between. CDR3 length equals 14 residues. CDR1 MNHEY and CDR2 SVGAGI come from the germline V gene. Here the CDR3 DNA reads TGTGCCAGCCGAGGCAAGAGCTCCTACAATGAGCAGTTCTTC. Translation gives CASRGKSSYNEQFF.

This clonotype was seen many times. The V and J genes are TRBV4-2 and TRBJ2-2; a possible D gene is TRBD2 (7 bases). V was trimmed by 0 bases and J by 2 bases, leaving 10 bases between them. The CDR3 has 16 amino acids. Germline V gene lookup returns CDR1 LGHNA and CDR2 YNFKEQ. This CDR3 is CASSQEGGPNTGELFF. The CDR3 DNA follows: TGTGCCAGCAGCCAAGAGGGGGGGCCTAACACCGGGGAGCTGTTTTTT.

This clonotype has only one observation. A single base separates this from a much larger clone, so it may be a read error. This rearrangement joins TRBV6-2 or TRBV6-3 to TRBJ2-5, with D possibly matching TRBD2 (7 bases). The V and J ends lost 8 bases and 11 bases respectively, with 21 bases between them. Germline CDR1 and CDR2: MNHEY and SVGEGT. The CDR3 runs to 13 residues. CDR3 loop: CASGGADWNEQYF. As DNA, the CDR3 is TGTGCCAGCGGGGGGGCCGATTGGAATGAGCAGTACTTC.

This clonotype was seen only a few times. The CDR3 region has the DNA TGTGCCAGCATCGACTCCTCGGGGACTAGCGGGGGGATAGATACGCAGTATTTT. Its protein is CASIDSSGTSGGIDTQYF. The rearrangement links TRBV6-1 to TRBJ2-3; 15 bases are shared with TRBD2. The CDR3 is made up of 18 amino acids. Per the germline V gene, CDR1 is MNHNS and CDR2 is SASEGT. Trimming removed 7 bases from V and 5 bases from J; junction bases left unmatched: 13.

There are many counts of this clonotype. The chain combines TRBV7-2 with TRBJ2-5; no clear D. The CDR3 sequence is 12 residues long. CDR1 SGHTA and CDR2 FQGNSA come from the germline V gene. V gave up 4 bases and J gave up 4 bases, with 7 bases separating them. In nucleotides, the CDR3 is TGTGCCAGCAGCTCTTATGGAGAGACCCAGTACTTC. It is translated as CASSSYGETQYF. Full variable domain (outside the CDR3, taken from reference TRBV7-2 and TRBJ2-5): GAGVSQSPSNKVTEKGKDVELRCDPISGHTALYWYRQSLGQGLEFLIYFQGNSAPDKSGLPSDRFSAERTGGSVSTLTIQRTQQEDSAVYLCASSSYGETQYFGPGTRLLVL.

This clonotype was counted many times. V gene TRBV12-3 or TRBV12-4 combines with J gene TRBJ2-5; D unresolved. The CDR3 runs 13 residues. Trimming cost V 3 bases and J 2 bases, with 7 bases left between them. CDR3 protein: CASSFALQETQYF. As DNA, the CDR3 is TGTGCCAGCAGTTTTGCCCTTCAAGAGACCCAGTACTTC.

This clonotype came up a few times. Written as DNA, the CDR3 is TGTGCCAGCAGCTTATCCCCGGCGAACACCGGGGAGCTGTTTTTT. Protein: CASSLSPANTGELFF. This sequence joins TRBV11-2 and TRBJ2-2; no definite D call. CDR3 length: 15 amino acids. Germline V gene lookup returns CDR1 SGHAT and CDR2 FQNNGV. Trimming took 2 bases from V and 0 from J, leaving 7 bases between them.

This chain joins TRBV20-1 and TRBJ2-2; possibly TRBD1 for D (5 bases). The CDR3 contains 16 residues. The germline gives CDR1 DFQATT, CDR2 SNEGSKA (reference sequence). V lost 0 bases to trimming and J lost 0 bases, with 11 bases between them. CDR3 nucleotides: TGCAGTGCTAGAGATAGTGGGGCAACGAACACCGGGGAGCTGTTTTTT. Translation: CSARDSGATNTGELFF.

This clonotype was seen a handful of times. A read error is possible here, since a much larger clone lies one base away. The V and J genes are TRBV7-2 and TRBJ2-4; D may match TRBD1 or TRBD2 (5 bases each). The CDR3 covers 17 residues. Trimming pared 1 base from V and 1 base from J, leaving 14 bases between. Germline loops: CDR1 SGHTA, CDR2 FQGNSA. CDR3 sequence: CASSLEGRWDAKNIQYF. The CDR3 DNA follows: TGTGCCAGCAGCTTAGAGGGACGGTGGGATGCCAAAAACATTCAGTACTTC.

V gene TRBV18 combines with J gene TRBJ2-7; 7 bases map to TRBD1. Germline loops: CDR1 KGHSH, CDR2 LQKENI. V shed 1 base and J 3 bases; nucleotides not matched to a gene: 6. CDR3 length: 15 residues. CDR3 sequence: CASSPQTGISYEQYF. DNA of the CDR3: TGTGCCAGCTCACCACAGACAGGGATAAGCTACGAGCAGTACTTC.

This clonotype was found a few times. This chain links TRBV18 with TRBJ2-1, with D possibly being TRBD2 (5 bases). This CDR3 contains 18 residues. V lost 4 bases, J lost 0 bases, and 19 bases lay in between. Germline V CDR1 and CDR2: KGHSH, LQKENI. CDR3 DNA: TGTGCCAGCTCACAAAAGCCCGGGGTCAGGAGCTCCTACAATGAGCAGTTCTTC. It yields the protein CASSQKPGVRSSYNEQFF.

This clonotype turned up a few times. The V and J genes are TRBV12-3 or TRBV12-4 and TRBJ1-1; 8 bases map to TRBD1. Germline trimming cut 0 bases from V and 5 bases from J; bases unmatched to any gene: 8. The CDR3 consists of 16 residues. The CDR3 bases are TGTGCCAGCAGTTTAGCGCTAACAGGGGGGCGTACTGAAGCTTTCTTT. Translating it yields CASSLALTGGRTEAFF.

In this sample, this clonotype turned up many times. This chain links TRBV6-2 or TRBV6-3 with TRBJ1-1; tentatively, D is TRBD1 (5 bases). V shed 2 bases and J shed 8 bases, with 21 bases lying between them. The CDR3 sequence is 16 residues long. Looked up from germline, CDR1 is MNHEY and CDR2 is SVGEGT. In DNA, the CDR3 is TGTGCCAGCAGTTACGGCTTCGGGATGGGAGGGGAAGAAGCTTTCTTT. This gives the protein CASSYGFGMGGEEAFF.

This clonotype has at least ten counts. The chain couples TRBV7-2 to TRBJ2-7, with D possibly being TRBD1 (5 bases). V shed 5 bases and J shed 3 bases, with 11 bases lying between them. The germline V gene has CDR1 SGHTA and CDR2 FQGNSA. The CDR3 spans 13 residues. The CDR3 DNA reads TGTGCCAGCAGCAGGACAAGCAACTACGAGCAGTACTTC. As protein: CASSRTSNYEQYF.

Ten or more counts support this clonotype. CDR3 nucleotides: TGTGCCAGCAGTTACCGAGGGCTGCGGGACGGCGGATCAAACTATGGCTACACCTTC. It specifies CASSYRGLRDGGSNYGYTF. V and J are TRBV6-2 or TRBV6-3 and TRBJ1-2; D perhaps matches TRBD1 (5 bases). CDR3 length: 19 amino acids. CDR1 is MNHEY and CDR2 is SVGEGT in the germline V gene. The V end was cut by 2 bases, the J end by 2 bases, with 24 bases between.

Concerning this clonotype: A much more abundant neighbour one base away suggests this may be a read error. The chain employs TRBV29-1 and TRBJ1-2, with 7 bases matching TRBD1. This CDR3 contains 14 residues. Trimming at V came to 7 bases and at J to 1 base, leaving 9 bases not matched to a gene. Germline assignment: CDR1 SQVTM and CDR2 ANQGSEA. CDR3 residues: CSAVHGTVNYGYTF. The CDR3 DNA reads TGCAGCGCTGTCCATGGGACAGTTAACTATGGCTACACCTTC.

A note on this clonotype: A much larger clone differs by one base, so this may be a read error. The V call is TRBV20-1, the J call TRBJ2-7; TRBD1 agrees at 7 bases. The CDR3 is made up of 13 amino acids. Germline trimming cut 6 bases from V and 6 bases from J; bases unmatched to any gene: 11. Looked up from germline, CDR1 is DFQATT and CDR2 is SNEGSKA (reference sequence). As DNA, the CDR3 is TGCAGTGCAAGACAGGGAACCACCTGCGAGCAGTACTTC. Translated: CSARQGTTCEQYF.

This clonotype turned up a few times. Compared with germline, one end of the junction differs, possibly owing to a read error. The gene calls are TRBV5-8 and TRBJ1-2; the D gene is possibly TRBD1 (5 bases). CDR1 is SGHTS, CDR2 YDEGEE, per germline. This CDR3 is built from 15 residues. CDR3 loop: CASSSTEIIGYSYTF. The CDR3 bases are TGTGCCAGCAGCTCGACAGAAATTATAGGCTATAGCTACACCTTC. Full variable domain (missing parts from reference TRBV5-8 and TRBJ1-2): EAGVTQSPTHLIKTRGQQATLRCSPISGHTSVYWYQQALGLGLQFLLWYDEGEERNRGNFPPRFSGRQFPNYSSELNVNALELEDSALYLCASSSTEIIGYSYTFGSGTRLTVV.

This clonotype was seen ten or more times. The chain combines TRBV27 with TRBJ2-1; possible D gene TRBD2, 5 bases. The CDR3 extends over 14 amino acids. V dropped 2 bases and J dropped 6 bases, with 11 bases sitting between them. Looked up from germline, CDR1 is MNHEY and CDR2 is SMNVEV (reference sequence). CDR3: CASSLRGYRNEQFF. Here the CDR3 DNA reads TGTGCCAGCAGTTTACGGGGATATCGCAATGAGCAGTTCTTC.

J is TRBJ2-2 and V is TRBV24-1; D gene ambiguous. Trimming left V 4 bases short and J 0 bases short, with 11 bases between. The CDR3 has 16 residues. Germline assignment: CDR1 KGHDR and CDR2 SFDVKD. The CDR3 protein is CATSEYQASNTGELFF. CDR3 bases: TGTGCCACCAGTGAGTACCAGGCGTCGAACACCGGGGAGCTGTTTTTT.

This chain links TRBV19 with TRBJ2-3; 8 nucleotides agree with TRBD2. V lost 5 bases to trimming and J lost 2 bases; unmatched junction nucleotides: 6. This CDR3 is built from 15 residues. Germline CDR1 reads LNHDA; CDR2 reads SQIVND (reference sequence). The CDR3 sequence is CASSDKRGTTDTQYF. CDR3 DNA: TGTGCCAGTAGTGATAAGCGGGGGACCACAGATACGCAGTATTTT.

The chain links TRBV6-1 to TRBJ1-6; D is ambiguous. The germline V gene has CDR1 MNHNS and CDR2 SASEGT. This CDR3 has 16 amino acids. V lost 5 bases to trimming and J lost 0 bases, with 11 bases between them. For the CDR3, the DNA is TGTGCCAGCAGTCCGGCGGTTCACTCCTATAATTCACCCCTCCACTTT. Amino acids: CASSPAVHSYNSPLHF.